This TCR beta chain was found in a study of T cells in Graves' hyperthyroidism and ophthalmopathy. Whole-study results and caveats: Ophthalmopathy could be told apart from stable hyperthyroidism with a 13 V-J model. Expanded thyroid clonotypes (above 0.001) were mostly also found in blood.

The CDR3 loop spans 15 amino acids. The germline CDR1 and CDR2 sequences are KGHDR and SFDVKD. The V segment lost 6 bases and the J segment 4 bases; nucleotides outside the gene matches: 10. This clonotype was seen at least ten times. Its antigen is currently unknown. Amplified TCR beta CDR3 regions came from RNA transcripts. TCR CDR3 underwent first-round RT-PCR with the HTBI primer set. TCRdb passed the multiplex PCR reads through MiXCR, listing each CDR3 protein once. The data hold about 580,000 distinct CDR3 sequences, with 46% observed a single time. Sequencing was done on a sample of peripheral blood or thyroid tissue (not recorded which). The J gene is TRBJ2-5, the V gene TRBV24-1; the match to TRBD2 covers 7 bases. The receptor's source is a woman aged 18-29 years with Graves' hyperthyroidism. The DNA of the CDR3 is TGTGCCACCAGTTCCTCCGGGGGGAGGTTAGAGACCCAGTACTTC. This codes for CATSSSGGRLETQYF.